This T cell receptor (beta chain) was recorded in a study of molecular identifiers for immune sequencing clone quantification. Study-level information: RNA, taken in replicates from about 21,000 or 97,000 naive CD8 cells, was split five ways, with four sequenced. Regarding the study as a whole: Barcode collisions between identical TCR molecules could shrink estimates of highly expanded clone sizes.

In its sample, this clonotype was seen many times. Its specificity is not known. Bulk TCR libraries used previously described methods and listed TCR primers. TCRdb re-called the PCR reads with MiXCR, one entry per CDR3 protein. The sample consists of 70,000 to 95,000 distinct CDR3 sequences, around 19% of them appearing once. CDR1 is SNHLY and CDR2 is FYNNEI in the germline V gene. Deletions cut 6 bases from V and 5 bases from J, with 10 bases between. This CDR3 comprises 12 residues. V is TRBV2 and J is TRBJ1-1; tentative D call: TRBD1 (5 bases). The sample consisted of naive CD8+ T cells from blood, with Jurkat cell RNA spiked in. Regarding subset: FACS-sorted CD8+CD4-CCR7+CD45RA+ naive T cells. This clonotype was sampled from a human donor in good health. Some libraries in this study had Jurkat cell RNA spiked in. CDR3 sequence: CASRGVGTEAFF. CDR3 coding DNA: TGTGCCAGCAGGGGGGTCGGGACTGAAGCTTTCTTT.